The 10 T cell receptor beta chains presented below share a single source sample, sequenced in a study of blood T cell repertoires in COVID-19. The assay was immunoSEQ multiplex PCR, and TCRdb's table has in-frame clones only and misses some. Found here are 220,000 or so clones, over 60% of them singletons; the top ten hold 5.5% to 7%. The source material was peripheral blood. The receptors come from a woman in her 70s with acute or convalescent COVID-19.

Remarks on this clone: Distinct nucleotide sequences in the sample also encode this CDR3. The chain combines TRBV2 with TRBJ2-3, with 11 nucleotides matching TRBD2. The CDR3 has 14 amino acids. The V gene's germline CDR1 is SNHLY and CDR2 FYNNEI. The V segment lost 6 bases and the J segment 5 bases; nucleotides outside the gene matches: 4. Here the CDR3 reads CASSPTSGRDTQYF. For the CDR3, the DNA is TGTGCCAGCAGCCCCACTAGCGGGAGAGATACGCAGTATTTT.

The rearrangement links TRBV9 to TRBJ1-4, with D perhaps TRBD1 (6 bases). This CDR3 contains 14 residues. Trimming pared 3 bases from V and 7 bases from J, leaving 13 bases between. Germline loops: CDR1 SGDLS, CDR2 YYNGEE. In DNA form, the CDR3 reads TGTGCCAGCAGCGGCCAGGGGATCGGTGAAAAACTGTTTTTT. Translating gives CASSGQGIGEKLFF.

The V and J genes are TRBV20-1 and TRBJ2-2; TRBD2 aligns across 13 bases. Germline lookup yields CDR1 DFQATT and CDR2 SNEGSKA (reference sequence). The V gene end was trimmed by 3 bases and the J gene end by 4 bases; junction bases not matched to a gene: 5. The CDR3 is made up of 16 amino acids. For the CDR3, the DNA is TGCAGTGCTAGTTCGGGACTAGCGGGACCCACCGGGGAGCTGTTTTTT. This sequence encodes CSASSGLAGPTGELFF.

The gene calls are TRBV7-2 and TRBJ2-7; 8 bases are a match to TRBD2. Germline values: CDR1 SGHTA, CDR2 FQGNSA. Losses at the gene ends were 0 bases for V and 0 bases for J; bases not matched to a gene: 7. This CDR3 is 17 amino acids long. The CDR3 coding sequence is TGTGCCAGCAGCTTAGCGACTAGCGCGATCAGCTCCTACGAGCAGTACTTC. Translation gives CASSLATSAISSYEQYF.

Written as DNA, the CDR3 is TGTGCCACCGGGGGAGAGGGGGCTGGGGAGACCCAGTACTTC. It codes for CATGGEGAGETQYF. V usage is TRBV24-1 and J usage is TRBJ2-5; 7 positions match TRBD1. V was pared by 9 bases and J by 5 bases, with 11 bases of the junction left unmatched. There are 14 residues in the CDR3. Germline CDR1 KGHDR, CDR2 SFDVKD.

The rearrangement links TRBV18 to TRBJ1-6; TRBD1 might be the D (6 bases). There are 15 residues in the CDR3. Germline V CDR1 and CDR2: KGHSH, LQKENI. V was clipped by 3 bases and J by 3 bases, with 9 bases between them. CDR3 coding DNA: TGTGCCAGCTCACCGGCGACAGGCTATAATTCACCCCTCCACTTT. It specifies CASSPATGYNSPLHF.

The genes are TRBV7-2 and TRBJ2-1, with TRBD1 matching over 11 bases. The CDR3 is 18 residues long. Germline V gene data show CDR1 as SGHTA and CDR2 as FQGNSA. J lost 4 bases, V lost 5 bases, and 13 bases had no gene match. The CDR3 nucleotides read TGTGCCAGCAGCGTGGGGACAGGGGGTTCAGGGGGATACAATGAGCAGTTCTTC. It translates to CASSVGTGGSGGYNEQFF. Looking up the rest from reference TRBV7-2 and TRBJ2-1 gives the full variable domain: GAGVSQSPSNKVTEKGKDVELRCDPISGHTALYWYRQSLGQGLEFLIYFQGNSAPDKSGLPSDRFSAERTGGSVSTLTIQRTQQEDSAVYLCASSVGTGGSGGYNEQFFGPGTRLTVL.

The rearrangement joins TRBV19 to TRBJ2-5; D gene ambiguous. CDR1 LNHDA and CDR2 SQIVND come from the germline V gene (reference sequence). The CDR3 contains 11 residues. V lost 7 bases and J 5 bases, leaving 8 bases between the germline ends. The CDR3 coding sequence is TGTGCCAGTAAGGTGGGCGAGACCCAGTACTTC. Translating gives CASKVGETQYF.

V usage is TRBV2 and J usage is TRBJ2-1; the D is unclear. The germline V gene has CDR1 SNHLY and CDR2 FYNNEI. This CDR3 has 16 residues. With 0 bases removed from V and 5 bases from J, the gap between germline ends came to 14 bases. The DNA for the CDR3 is TGTGCCAGCAGTGAAGCGCTTCCAAGCGACCACAATGAGCAGTTCTTC. It codes for CASSEALPSDHNEQFF.

The chain links TRBV5-1 to TRBJ1-5, with 8 bases identical to TRBD1. Germline V CDR1 and CDR2: SGHRS, YFSETQ. V dropped 4 bases and J dropped 0; count of bases not matched to a gene: 3. The CDR3 runs to 15 residues. The CDR3 here is CASSPGQGSNQPQHF. The CDR3 bases are TGCGCCAGCAGCCCCGGACAGGGTAGCAATCAGCCCCAGCATTTT.